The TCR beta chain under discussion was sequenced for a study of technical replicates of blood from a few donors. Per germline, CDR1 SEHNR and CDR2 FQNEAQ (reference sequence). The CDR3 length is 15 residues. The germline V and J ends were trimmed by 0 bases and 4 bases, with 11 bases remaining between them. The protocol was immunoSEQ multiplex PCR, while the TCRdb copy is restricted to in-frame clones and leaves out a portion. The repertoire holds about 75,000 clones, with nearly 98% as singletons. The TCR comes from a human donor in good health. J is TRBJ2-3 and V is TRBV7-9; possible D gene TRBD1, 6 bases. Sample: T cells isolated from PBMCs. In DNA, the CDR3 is TGTGCCAGCAGCTTAGCGGGGGCTGTCGCAGATACGCAGTATTTT. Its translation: CASSLAGAVADTQYF. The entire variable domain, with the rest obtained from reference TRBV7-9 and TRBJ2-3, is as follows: DTGVSQNPRHKITKRGQNVTFRCDPISEHNRLYWYRQTLGQGPEFLTYFQNEAQLEKSRLLSDRFSAERPKGSFSTLEIQRTEQGDSAMYLCASSLAGAVADTQYFGPGTRLTVL.